A single sample gave rise to the 4 T cell receptor beta chains below, sequenced in a study of Ad26.COV2.S vaccination and SARS-CoV-2 variants. Treatment here: some 20 received Ad26.COV2.S at low or high dose, single or two shots; about 5 received placebo; per-sample allocation not given. Day 63 after the first vaccine or placebo injection was the time point for sampling. Measured with immunoSEQ multiplex PCR; TCRdb has only the in-frame clones, and not every one. The sample holds about 320,000 clones, under 90% seen once. This specimen was peripheral blood, taken in a trial of Ad26.COV2.S vaccine versus placebo. The receptor set was obtained from a person between 18 and 60 years old who received the Ad26.COV2.S COVID-19 vaccine or a placebo.

This chain uses TRBV7-8 with TRBJ1-1; no firm D call. V was trimmed by 0 bases and J by 4 bases, leaving 9 bases between them. Germline lookup yields CDR1 SGHVS and CDR2 FQNEAQ. This CDR3 has 14 residues. The CDR3 sequence: CASSLASGSTEAFF. The CDR3 DNA follows: TGTGCCAGCAGCTTAGCGTCGGGTTCCACTGAAGCTTTCTTT.

This clone was seen a handful of times. The chain recombines TRBV27 with TRBJ2-7; D uncertain. With 6 bases removed from V and 2 bases from J, the gap between germline ends came to 11 bases. The CDR3 covers 13 residues. Germline V gene data show CDR1 as MNHEY and CDR2 as SMNVEV (reference sequence). CDR3 DNA: TGTGCCAGCAGACTCGGGCAGGCCTACGAGCAGTACTTC. Its protein product is CASRLGQAYEQYF.

The chain links TRBV11-2 to TRBJ2-4; D may be TRBD1 or TRBD2 (5 bases each). The germline gives CDR1 SGHAT, CDR2 FQNNGV. This CDR3 is 15 amino acids long. The V end was cut by 3 bases, the J end by 9 bases, with 18 bases between. In nucleotides, the CDR3 is TGTGCCAGCAGCTTCAATATGGGACCTACGGGCATTCAGTACTTC. Protein product: CASSFNMGPTGIQYF.

DNA for the CDR3: TGTGCCAGCAGCTTATTGGAGGCAGGGAGAGAGACCCAGTACTTC. As protein: CASSLLEAGRETQYF. The rearrangement uses TRBV7-9 and TRBJ2-5, with D perhaps matching TRBD1 or TRBD2 (5 bases each). Germline CDR1 SEHNR, CDR2 FQNEAQ (reference sequence). The V gene lost 2 bases and the J gene lost 4 bases, with 14 bases spanning the gap. The CDR3 is made up of 15 amino acids.